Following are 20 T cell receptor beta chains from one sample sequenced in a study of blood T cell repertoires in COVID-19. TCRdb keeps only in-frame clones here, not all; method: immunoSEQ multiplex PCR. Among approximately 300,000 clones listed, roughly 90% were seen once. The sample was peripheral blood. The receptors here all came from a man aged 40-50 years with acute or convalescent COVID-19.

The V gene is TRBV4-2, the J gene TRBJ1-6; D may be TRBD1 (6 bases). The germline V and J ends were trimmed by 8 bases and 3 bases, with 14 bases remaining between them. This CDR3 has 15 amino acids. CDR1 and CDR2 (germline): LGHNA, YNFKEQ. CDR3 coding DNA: TGTGCCAGCCGTACAGGGTTTAACTATAATTCACCCCTCCACTTT. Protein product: CASRTGFNYNSPLHF.

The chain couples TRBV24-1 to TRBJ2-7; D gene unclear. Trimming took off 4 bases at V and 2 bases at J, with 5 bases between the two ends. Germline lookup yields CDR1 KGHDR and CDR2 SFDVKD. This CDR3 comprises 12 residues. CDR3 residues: CATSETTYEQYF. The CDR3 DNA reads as TGTGCCACCAGTGAGACAACCTACGAGCAGTACTTC.

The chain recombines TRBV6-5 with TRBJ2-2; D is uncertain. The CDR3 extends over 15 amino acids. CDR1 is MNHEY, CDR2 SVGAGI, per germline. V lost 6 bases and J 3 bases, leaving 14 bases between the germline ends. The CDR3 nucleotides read TGTGCCAGCAGACCTAACCCACTGTACACCGGGGAGCTGTTTTTT. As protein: CASRPNPLYTGELFF.

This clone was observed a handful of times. In DNA form, the CDR3 reads TGTGCCAGCAGCGAGACAGCGACCACCTATGGCTACACCTTC. This translates into CASSETATTYGYTF. V and J are TRBV9 and TRBJ1-2; D is perhaps TRBD1 (5 bases). V shed 3 bases and J shed 4 bases, with 13 bases lying between them. From germline, CDR1 is SGDLS and CDR2 YYNGEE. The CDR3 sequence is 14 residues long.

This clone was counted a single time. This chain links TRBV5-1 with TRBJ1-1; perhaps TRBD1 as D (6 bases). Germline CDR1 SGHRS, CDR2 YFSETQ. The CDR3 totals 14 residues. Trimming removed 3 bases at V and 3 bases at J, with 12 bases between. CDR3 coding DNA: TGCGCCAGCAGCTCCCAACCAGGGGACACTGAAGCTTTCTTT. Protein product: CASSSQPGDTEAFF.

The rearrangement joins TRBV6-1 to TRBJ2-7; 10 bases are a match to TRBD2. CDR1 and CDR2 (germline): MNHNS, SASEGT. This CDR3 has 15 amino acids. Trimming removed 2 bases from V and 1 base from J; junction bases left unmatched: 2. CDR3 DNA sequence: TGTGCCAGCAGTGAAAGCGGGGGGGCTTCCTACGAGCAGTACTTC. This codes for CASSESGGASYEQYF.

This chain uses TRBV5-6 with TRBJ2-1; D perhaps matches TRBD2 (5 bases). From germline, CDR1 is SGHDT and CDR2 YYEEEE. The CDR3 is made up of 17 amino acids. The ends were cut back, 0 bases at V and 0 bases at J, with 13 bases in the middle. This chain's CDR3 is CASSLELERSSYNEQFF. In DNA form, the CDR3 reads TGTGCCAGCAGCTTGGAATTAGAGCGGAGCTCCTACAATGAGCAGTTCTTC.

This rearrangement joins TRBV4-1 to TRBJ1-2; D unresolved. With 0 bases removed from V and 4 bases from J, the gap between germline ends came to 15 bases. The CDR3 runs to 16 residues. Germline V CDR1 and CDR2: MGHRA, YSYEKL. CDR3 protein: CASSQEISYQTYGYTF. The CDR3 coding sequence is TGCGCCAGCAGCCAAGAGATCAGTTACCAAACCTATGGCTACACCTTC.

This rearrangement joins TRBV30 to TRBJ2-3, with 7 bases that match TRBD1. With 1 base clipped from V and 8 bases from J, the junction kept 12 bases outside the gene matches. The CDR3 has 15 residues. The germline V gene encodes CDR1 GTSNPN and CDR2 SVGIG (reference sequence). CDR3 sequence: CAWSGERGRGGTQYF. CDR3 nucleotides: TGTGCCTGGAGTGGGGAGAGGGGGCGAGGAGGTACGCAGTATTTT.

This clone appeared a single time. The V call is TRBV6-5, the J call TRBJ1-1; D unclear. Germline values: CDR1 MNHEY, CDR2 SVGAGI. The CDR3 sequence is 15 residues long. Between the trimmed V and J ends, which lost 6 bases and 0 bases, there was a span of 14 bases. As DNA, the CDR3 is TGTGCCAGCAGAAAAAGAGGCAGTTTGAACACTGAAGCTTTCTTT. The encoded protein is CASRKRGSLNTEAFF.

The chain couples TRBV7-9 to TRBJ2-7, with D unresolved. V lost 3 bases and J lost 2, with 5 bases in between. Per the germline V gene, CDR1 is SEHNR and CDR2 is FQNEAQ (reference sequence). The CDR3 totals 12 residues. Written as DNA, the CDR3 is TGTGCCAGCAGCTTCGCGACCTACGAGCAGTACTTC. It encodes CASSFATYEQYF.

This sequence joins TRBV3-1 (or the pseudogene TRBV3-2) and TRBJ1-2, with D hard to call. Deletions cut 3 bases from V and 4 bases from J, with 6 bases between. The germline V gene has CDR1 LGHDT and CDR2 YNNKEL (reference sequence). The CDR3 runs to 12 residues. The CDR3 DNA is TGTGCCAGCAGCCATCCGGTCTATGGCTACACCTTC. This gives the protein CASSHPVYGYTF.

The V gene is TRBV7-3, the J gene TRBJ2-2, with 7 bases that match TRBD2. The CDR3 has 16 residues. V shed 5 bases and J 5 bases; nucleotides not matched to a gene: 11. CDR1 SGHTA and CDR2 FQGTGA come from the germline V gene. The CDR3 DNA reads TGTGCCAGCAGCCCGCTGCGGGCTAGCGGAACCGGGGAGCTGTTTTTT. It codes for CASSPLRASGTGELFF.

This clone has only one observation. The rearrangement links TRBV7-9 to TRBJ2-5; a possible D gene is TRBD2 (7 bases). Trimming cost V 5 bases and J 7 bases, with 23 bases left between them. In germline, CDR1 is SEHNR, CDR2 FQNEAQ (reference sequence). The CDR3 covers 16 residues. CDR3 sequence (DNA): TGTGCCAGCAGCCCCGAGGGGGGGGGAACCGTGAGGACCCAGTACTTC. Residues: CASSPEGGGTVRTQYF.

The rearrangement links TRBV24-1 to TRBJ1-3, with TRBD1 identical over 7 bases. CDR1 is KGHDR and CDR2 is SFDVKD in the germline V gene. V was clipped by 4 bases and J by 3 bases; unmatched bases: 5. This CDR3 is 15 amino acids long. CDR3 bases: TGTGCCACCAGTGACCCTCAGGGGGATGGAAACACCATATATTTT. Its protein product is CATSDPQGDGNTIYF.

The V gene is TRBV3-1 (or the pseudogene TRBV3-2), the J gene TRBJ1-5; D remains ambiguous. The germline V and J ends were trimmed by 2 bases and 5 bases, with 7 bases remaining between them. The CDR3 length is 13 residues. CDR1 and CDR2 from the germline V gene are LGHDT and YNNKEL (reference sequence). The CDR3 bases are TGTGCCAGCAGCCAAACTCAAGATCAGCCCCAGCATTTT. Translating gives CASSQTQDQPQHF.

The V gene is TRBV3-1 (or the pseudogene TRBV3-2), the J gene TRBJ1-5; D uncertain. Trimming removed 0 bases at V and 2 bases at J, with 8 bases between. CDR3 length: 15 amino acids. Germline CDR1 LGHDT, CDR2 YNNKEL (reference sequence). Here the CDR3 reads CASSQDARGNQPQHF. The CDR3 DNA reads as TGTGCCAGCAGCCAAGACGCCCGGGGCAATCAGCCCCAGCATTTT.

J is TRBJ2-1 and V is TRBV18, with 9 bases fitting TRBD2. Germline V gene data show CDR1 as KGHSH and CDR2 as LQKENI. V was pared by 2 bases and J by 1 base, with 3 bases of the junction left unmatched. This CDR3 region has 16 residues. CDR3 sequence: CASSPAGGESYNEQFF. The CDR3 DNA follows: TGTGCCAGCTCACCAGCGGGGGGGGAATCCTACAATGAGCAGTTCTTC.

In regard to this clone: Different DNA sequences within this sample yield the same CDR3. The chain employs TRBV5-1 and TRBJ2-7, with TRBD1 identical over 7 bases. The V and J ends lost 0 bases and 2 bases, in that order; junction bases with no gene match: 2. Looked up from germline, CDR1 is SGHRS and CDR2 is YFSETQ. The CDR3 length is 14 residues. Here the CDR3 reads CASSLGQGAYEQYF. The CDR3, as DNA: TGCGCCAGCAGCTTGGGACAGGGCGCCTACGAGCAGTACTTC. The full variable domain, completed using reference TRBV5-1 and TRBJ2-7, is KAGVTQTPRYLIKTRGQQVTLSCSPISGHRSVSWYQQTPGQGLQFLFEYFSETQRNKGNFPGRFSGRQFSNSRSEMNVSTLELGDSALYLCASSLGQGAYEQYFGPGTRLTVT.

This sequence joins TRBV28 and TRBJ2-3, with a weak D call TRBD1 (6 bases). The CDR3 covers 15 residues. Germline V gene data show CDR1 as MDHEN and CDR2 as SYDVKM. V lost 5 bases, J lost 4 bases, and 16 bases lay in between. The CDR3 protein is CASSAGRGSADTQYF. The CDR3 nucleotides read TGTGCCAGCAGTGCCGGCAGGGGATCGGCAGATACGCAGTATTTT.